This section outlines one T cell receptor beta chain sequence together with its context. Some clones are missing from TCRdb's copy, which holds only in-frame ones; the method was immunoSEQ multiplex PCR. Of some 25,000 clones detected, 95% appear once; the ten largest clones hold more than 7.5%. The data derive from a study of T cells in tuberculosis. Trimming pared 3 bases from V and 0 bases from J, leaving 6 bases between. This CDR3 contains 13 residues. Germline V gene data show CDR1 as LNHDA and CDR2 as SQIVND (reference sequence). The clonotype was recovered from a donor aged 10-35 years with latent tuberculosis or without tuberculosis infection. The V call is TRBV19, the J call TRBJ2-7; D not resolved. Sequencing input: PBMCs. DNA for the CDR3: TGTGCCAGTAGTATCGAGGCCTCCTACGAGCAGTACTTC. Its translation is CASSIEASYEQYF.